What follows are 28 T cell receptor beta chains derived from one specimen sequenced in a study of T cell clones after liver transplantation. Using immunoSEQ multiplex PCR, the repertoire was profiled, and TCRdb retains in-frame clones only, with some absent. The sample consists of under 85,000 clones, 75% to 85% of them appearing once. The specimen comprised CD4+ T cells from blood, sampled 12 months after liver transplant. The receptors were gathered from a human patient who received a liver transplant. Some T cells may be the graft donor's.

The rearrangement links TRBV19 to TRBJ1-5, with a possible D match to TRBD1 (6 bases). V lost 1 base to trimming and J lost 3 bases, with 10 bases between them. The CDR3 runs to 15 residues. The germline CDR1 and CDR2 sequences are LNHDA and SQIVND (reference sequence). This CDR3 reads CASSIGRGFNQPQHF. CDR3 nucleotides: TGTGCCAGTAGTATAGGTAGGGGGTTCAATCAGCCCCAGCATTTT.

The J gene is TRBJ2-7, the V gene TRBV27; 11 nucleotides agree with TRBD2. The germline gives CDR1 MNHEY, CDR2 SMNVEV (reference sequence). CDR3 length: 15 amino acids. With V trimmed by 7 bases and J by 2 bases, 7 bases remained unmatched. CDR3 loop: CASTTSGRRAYEQYF. The CDR3 DNA follows: TGTGCCAGCACCACTAGCGGGAGAAGGGCCTACGAGCAGTACTTC.

The chain combines TRBV7-2 with TRBJ2-7; 7 positions agree with TRBD2. There are 16 residues in the CDR3. V was pared by 3 bases and J by 6 bases, with 14 bases of the junction left unmatched. The germline CDR1 and CDR2 sequences are SGHTA and FQGNSA. CDR3: CASSFSPVGGRAEQYF. CDR3 DNA: TGTGCCAGCAGCTTTAGCCCGGTTGGGGGGAGGGCCGAGCAGTACTTC.

The chain carries TRBV28 and TRBJ2-1; D gene ambiguous. The V and J ends lost 2 bases and 6 bases respectively, with 5 bases between them. The CDR3 is made up of 12 amino acids. Germline values: CDR1 MDHEN, CDR2 SYDVKM. CDR3 DNA: TGTGCCAGCAGTTTAAATTTCAATGAGCAGTTCTTC. Translated, it gives CASSLNFNEQFF.

The J gene is TRBJ2-4, the V gene TRBV9, with TRBD2 matching over 8 bases. The CDR3 runs to 18 residues. The germline CDR1 and CDR2 sequences are SGDLS and YYNGEE. The trim removed 2 bases at V and 0 bases at J, leaving 10 bases unmatched. CDR3: CASSVTLREEGAKNIQYF. The CDR3 DNA follows: TGTGCCAGCAGCGTCACTTTGCGGGAGGAGGGAGCCAAAAACATTCAGTACTTC.

The genes are TRBV7-2 and TRBJ1-2, with 7 nucleotides matching TRBD1. The J segment lost 5 bases and the V segment lost 4 bases, leaving 4 bases of the junction unmatched. This CDR3 has 13 residues. CDR1 and CDR2 (germline): SGHTA, FQGNSA. CDR3: CASSSDRVYGYTF. CDR3 DNA: TGTGCCAGCAGCTCCGACAGGGTTTATGGCTACACCTTC.

The V gene is TRBV29-1, the J gene TRBJ2-3; 7 bases line up with TRBD2. Germline V gene sequence: CDR1 SQVTM, CDR2 ANQGSEA. The J segment lost 7 bases and the V segment lost 5 bases, leaving 18 bases of the junction unmatched. There are 16 residues in the CDR3. The CDR3 here is CSVLKFKREPLNTQYF. Written as DNA, the CDR3 is TGCAGCGTTTTAAAGTTTAAGCGGGAACCACTCAATACGCAGTATTTT.

A few counts support this clone. The chain has TRBV2 and TRBJ1-1, with D possibly TRBD1 on 5 matching bases. This CDR3 has 13 residues. Germline lookup yields CDR1 SNHLY and CDR2 FYNNEI. The V end lost 7 bases, the J end lost 1 base, and 10 bases lay between the germline ends. The DNA of the CDR3 is TGTGCCAGCATCCTTGACAGGAACACTGAAGCTTTCTTT. Amino acids: CASILDRNTEAFF.

The chain joins TRBV4-3 to TRBJ2-5; TRBD2 agrees at 7 bases. Trimming at V came to 0 bases and at J to 0 bases, leaving 7 bases not matched to a gene. Germline V CDR1 and CDR2: LGHNA, YSLEER. The CDR3 runs 17 residues. CDR3 nucleotides: TGCGCCAGCAGCCAAGATTTAGCGGGCCCGAACCAAGAGACCCAGTACTTC. The encoded protein is CASSQDLAGPNQETQYF.

The CDR3 nucleotides are TGCAGCGTTGAAGATCTGGGGGGCAGGGTGGGCAATGAGCAGTTCTTC. Translation: CSVEDLGGRVGNEQFF. This chain connects TRBV29-1 to TRBJ2-1; the D call may be TRBD1 or TRBD2 (6 bases each). Trimming took 0 bases from V and 6 from J, leaving 18 bases between them. CDR1 is SQVTM, CDR2 ANQGSEA, per germline. This CDR3 contains 16 residues.

The chain couples TRBV18 to TRBJ1-1; 12 positions match TRBD1. In germline, CDR1 is KGHSH, CDR2 LQKENI. The CDR3 has 17 amino acids. V was clipped by 0 bases and J by 1 base; unmatched bases: 3. The CDR3 DNA is TGTGCCAGCTCACCACCGGGACAGGGGGCACCGAACACTGAAGCTTTCTTT. Amino acids: CASSPPGQGAPNTEAFF.

This sequence joins TRBV18 and TRBJ2-1, with D possibly being TRBD2 (6 bases). The V end was cut by 2 bases, the J end by 3 bases, with 8 bases between. Germline values: CDR1 KGHSH, CDR2 LQKENI. CDR3 length: 14 amino acids. The CDR3 DNA reads as TGTGCCAGCTCACCAGCCGGGAGCTACAATGAGCAGTTCTTC. Translation gives CASSPAGSYNEQFF. Full variable domain (remainder filled in from reference TRBV18 and TRBJ2-1): NAGVMQNPRHLVRRRGQEARLRCSPMKGHSHVYWYRQLPEEGLKFMVYLQKENIIDESGMPKERFSAEFPKEGPSILRIQQVVRGDSAAYFCASSPAGSYNEQFFGPGTRLTVL.

In this sample, this clone turned up once. This rearrangement joins TRBV5-1 to TRBJ2-5; 7 bases match TRBD2. Germline V gene lookup returns CDR1 SGHRS and CDR2 YFSETQ. V lost 1 base, J lost 8 bases, and 11 bases stayed unmatched. CDR3 length: 15 residues. CDR3 sequence reads: CASSLSLAVRGTQYF. The CDR3 coding sequence is TGCGCCAGCAGCTTGAGTCTAGCGGTCCGGGGTACCCAGTACTTC.

This clone has just a few counts. This chain joins TRBV21-1 and TRBJ2-3; the tabulated D call, TRBD2, remains unverified against the DNA. TRBV21-1 is shown as a pseudogene. CDR3 length equals 14 residues. The chain's CDR3 is CASGGRASTDTQYF. The CDR3 bases are TGTGCCAGCGGGGGGAGGGCCAGCACAGATACGCAGTATTTT.

The CDR3 reads CASSLWTPVNYEQYF. In nucleotides, the CDR3 is TGTGCCAGCAGTTTATGGACTCCTGTTAACTACGAGCAGTACTTC. The chain employs TRBV28 and TRBJ2-7; D is undetermined. Germline loops: CDR1 MDHEN, CDR2 SYDVKM. This CDR3 spans 15 amino acids. Trimming pared 0 bases from V and 3 bases from J, leaving 12 bases between.

The chain combines TRBV5-1 with TRBJ2-4, with TRBD2 matching over 15 bases. CDR1 and CDR2 from the germline V gene are SGHRS and YFSETQ. The CDR3 loop spans 17 amino acids. After removal of 3 bases from V and 5 bases from J, the junction contained 6 bases not matched to a gene. This chain's CDR3 is CASSSGLAGGPQNIQYF. The CDR3 nucleotides are TGCGCCAGCAGCTCCGGACTAGCGGGAGGGCCGCAAAACATTCAGTACTTC. The full variable domain, in which reference TRBV5-1 and TRBJ2-4 provide the parts outside the CDR3, is KAGVTQTPRYLIKTRGQQVTLSCSPISGHRSVSWYQQTPGQGLQFLFEYFSETQRNKGNFPGRFSGRQFSNSRSEMNVSTLELGDSALYLCASSSGLAGGPQNIQYFGAGTRLSVL.

This chain links TRBV5-1 with TRBJ2-5; possibly TRBD2 for D (6 bases). The CDR3 loop spans 14 amino acids. V was pared by 0 bases and J by 4 bases, with 10 bases between. Germline V lookup: CDR1 SGHRS, CDR2 YFSETQ. The CDR3 nucleotides read TGCGCCAGCAGCTTGGCCGGCGGGGCAGAGACCCAGTACTTC. Its translation is CASSLAGGAETQYF.

This chain joins TRBV9 and TRBJ2-1; possible D gene TRBD2, 6 bases. The CDR3 sequence is 15 residues long. CDR1 is SGDLS and CDR2 is YYNGEE in the germline V gene. Trimming took 0 bases from V and 2 from J, leaving 9 bases between them. Here the CDR3 reads CASSVDGSAYNEQFF. The CDR3 DNA reads TGTGCCAGCAGCGTAGACGGGAGTGCCTACAATGAGCAGTTCTTC.

This rearrangement joins TRBV7-6 to TRBJ2-5; D might be TRBD2 (5 bases). In germline, CDR1 is SGHVS, CDR2 FNYEAQ. Trimming took off 1 base at V and 6 bases at J, with 9 bases between the two ends. The CDR3 loop spans 13 amino acids. CDR3 sequence (DNA): TGTGCCAGCAGCTTAGGTCCCGGGAAGACCCAGTACTTC. This sequence encodes CASSLGPGKTQYF.

The rearrangement joins TRBV7-8 to TRBJ2-7; D tentatively reads TRBD1 or TRBD2 (6 bases each). V lost 1 base, J lost 7 bases, and 17 bases lay in between. Per the germline V gene, CDR1 is SGHVS and CDR2 is FQNEAQ. The CDR3 length is 15 residues. The CDR3 region is CASSLVEGGSWEQYF. The CDR3 DNA follows: TGTGCCAGCAGCTTAGTGGAGGGGGGTAGCTGGGAGCAGTACTTC.

The chain combines TRBV5-6 with TRBJ1-1; D unclear. The V and J ends lost 1 base and 0 bases respectively, with 1 base between them. The CDR3 sequence is 12 residues long. CDR1 and CDR2 from the germline V gene are SGHDT and YYEEEE. CDR3 region: CASSLLNTEAFF. Written as DNA, the CDR3 is TGTGCCAGCAGCTTGTTGAACACTGAAGCTTTCTTT.

The rearrangement uses TRBV9 and TRBJ2-7, with 8 bases identical to TRBD2. This CDR3 has 16 amino acids. V shed 3 bases, J shed 5 bases, and the junction held 13 bases outside the gene matches. Germline CDR1 reads SGDLS; CDR2 reads YYNGEE. The CDR3 spells CASSAAGRGKWDEQYF. DNA of the CDR3: TGTGCCAGCAGCGCGGCCGGGAGGGGGAAGTGGGACGAGCAGTACTTC.

The rearrangement links TRBV28 to TRBJ2-7; tentatively, D is TRBD2 (5 bases). Germline CDR1 reads MDHEN; CDR2 reads SYDVKM. The CDR3 runs to 13 residues. Deletions cut 4 bases from V and 2 bases from J, with 9 bases between. CDR3 DNA: TGTGCCAGCAGTTCTTGGCGGGCCTACGAGCAGTACTTC. It translates to CASSSWRAYEQYF.

This chain uses TRBV6-5 with TRBJ2-5; 10 nucleotides align to TRBD2. The CDR3 runs 13 residues. CDR1 and CDR2 from the germline V gene are MNHEY and SVGAGI. V shed 6 bases and J 5 bases; nucleotides not matched to a gene: 3. The CDR3 region has the DNA TGTGCCAGCAGACCGACTAGCGGGGAGACCCAGTACTTC. This encodes CASRPTSGETQYF.

This chain joins TRBV7-2 and TRBJ1-2; D may be TRBD1 (5 bases). The CDR3 has 16 residues. V was clipped by 1 base and J by 0 bases, with 12 bases between them. The germline V gene encodes CDR1 SGHTA and CDR2 FQGNSA. The CDR3 DNA reads as TGTGCCAGCAGCTTAGACAGGAGAGCCCCTAACTATGGCTACACCTTC. Amino acids: CASSLDRRAPNYGYTF. The variable domain in full, completed from reference TRBV7-2 and TRBJ1-2, reads GAGVSQSPSNKVTEKGKDVELRCDPISGHTALYWYRQSLGQGLEFLIYFQGNSAPDKSGLPSDRFSAERTGGSVSTLTIQRTQQEDSAVYLCASSLDRRAPNYGYTFGSGTRLTVV.

The chain links TRBV6-1 to TRBJ2-7, with a weak D call TRBD1 (6 bases). V was cut by 4 bases and J by 3 bases, with 13 bases left in between. Germline CDR1 MNHNS, CDR2 SASEGT. The CDR3 spans 14 residues. For the CDR3, the DNA is TGTGCCAGCAGTGGACCGAAGGGGGTCTACGAGCAGTACTTC. Translating it yields CASSGPKGVYEQYF.

The chain employs TRBV28 and TRBJ1-1; 7 bases align to TRBD1. Looked up from germline, CDR1 is MDHEN and CDR2 is SYDVKM. The CDR3 length is 15 residues. The J segment lost 2 bases and the V segment lost 5 bases, leaving 8 bases of the junction unmatched. The CDR3 coding sequence is TGTGCCAGCAGTGCCCCCAGGGGGGGAAACACTGAAGCTTTCTTT. Translated, it gives CASSAPRGGNTEAFF.

The chain links TRBV5-4 to TRBJ2-1; unclear D gene. The V gene lost 0 bases and the J gene lost 0 bases, with 1 base spanning the gap. The CDR3 extends over 13 amino acids. Looked up from germline, CDR1 is SGHNT and CDR2 is YYREEE (reference sequence). CDR3 residues: CASSLVSYNEQFF. The CDR3 bases are TGTGCCAGCAGCTTGGTCTCCTACAATGAGCAGTTCTTC.